A selection of T cell receptor beta chains follows, all from one sample in a study of control samples from healthy donors and cancer patients. Only in-frame clones appear in the TCRdb table, and some are missing; sequencing was by immunoSEQ multiplex PCR. The repertoire holds over 85,000 clones, with about 89% as singletons. The material sequenced was PBMCs. These receptors were collected from a woman aged 50 to 60 with colorectal cancer. Each CDR3 is given with its conserved first and last residue. Each record gives: J gene, clone size, V gene, CDR3 protein. Clone size is given for some rows only: seen once, a few or many times, or a class if the clone is expanded.

J: TRBJ1-5
size: .
V: TRBV18
CDR3: CASSPRDSGNQPQHF

J: TRBJ1-1
size: .
V: TRBV28
CDR3: CASSITDRDAEAFF

J: TRBJ1-1
size: .
V: TRBV6-5
CDR3: CASSPQGPANTEAFF

J: TRBJ1-2
size: .
V: TRBV7-2
CDR3: CASRKSQGEGGYTF

J: TRBJ2-3
size: .
V: TRBV27
CDR3: CASRARPSFASDTQYF

J: TRBJ2-6
size: few
V: TRBV5-1
CDR3: CASSLLPQTGANVLTF

J: TRBJ1-2
size: .
V: TRBV6-2/TRBV6-3
CDR3: CASSYRGTALTTLFYGYTF

J: TRBJ2-1
size: .
V: TRBV24-1
CDR3: CATSGRASYNEQFF

J: TRBJ2-5
size: .
V: TRBV7-3
CDR3: CASGEGQGSYETQYF

J: TRBJ1-2
size: .
V: TRBV7-9
CDR3: CASSFHGPPTYGYTF

J: TRBJ1-6
size: few
V: TRBV2
CDR3: CASSSMDSLSYNSPLHF

J: TRBJ2-3
size: once
V: TRBV18
CDR3: CASSLRGTSTDTQYF

J: TRBJ1-5
size: .
V: TRBV5-3
CDR3: CARSSDREKRQPQHF

J: TRBJ2-3
size: .
V: TRBV2
CDR3: CASSARVTDTQYF

J: TRBJ1-2
size: .
V: TRBV6-6
CDR3: CASSYGTGNYGYTF

J: TRBJ2-6
size: .
V: TRBV5-1
CDR3: CASSSTGTGTGANVLTF

J: TRBJ1-5
size: .
V: TRBV6-5
CDR3: CASSYVQGVNQPQHF

J: TRBJ2-3
size: .
V: TRBV6-6
CDR3: CASRPGPYTDTQYF

J: TRBJ2-1
size: .
V: TRBV21-1
CDR3: CAPPGGGNEQFF

J: TRBJ1-4
size: .
V: TRBV4-3
CDR3: CASSQGRDRGEKLFF

J: TRBJ2-1
size: .
V: TRBV19
CDR3: CASSRGPGGINEQFF

J: TRBJ1-2
size: .
V: TRBV9
CDR3: CASSVGAGGNYGYTF

J: TRBJ2-1
size: .
V: TRBV6-4
CDR3: CASSDRMVAGAKPEQFF

J: TRBJ2-3
size: .
V: TRBV2
CDR3: CASNDRTSTDTQYF

J: TRBJ1-2
size: .
V: TRBV20-1
CDR3: CSATDSYGYTF

J: TRBJ2-1
size: .
V: TRBV7-9
CDR3: CASSGIRRGEQFF

J: TRBJ1-5
size: .
V: TRBV7-2
CDR3: CASSYTAGDGQPQHF

J: TRBJ2-3
size: .
V: TRBV12-5
CDR3: CASGPGLAGGTDTQYF

J: TRBJ1-1
size: .
V: TRBV10-3
CDR3: CAIRAQVNTEAFF

J: TRBJ1-1
size: .
V: TRBV27
CDR3: CASSKDRGYTEAFF

J: TRBJ2-1
size: .
V: TRBV7-8
CDR3: CASSFRTGGNEQFF

J: TRBJ1-5
size: .
V: TRBV6-1
CDR3: CASSEAVVYSNQPQHF

J: TRBJ1-1
size: .
V: TRBV19
CDR3: CASSMRPTNTEAFF

J: TRBJ1-2
size: .
V: TRBV3-1/TRBV3-2
CDR3: CASSQEGQGGPPSF

J: TRBJ2-2
size: .
V: TRBV25-1
CDR3: CASSESGNTGELFF

J: TRBJ2-1
size: .
V: TRBV9
CDR3: CASSVELGDEQFF

J: TRBJ2-5
size: .
V: TRBV3-1/TRBV3-2
CDR3: CASSQRTEQETQYF

J: TRBJ2-2
size: .
V: TRBV18
CDR3: CASSPSQGHTGELFF

J: TRBJ1-3
size: once
V: TRBV5-1
CDR3: CASRDGGSGNTIYF

J: TRBJ2-2
size: .
V: TRBV6-2/TRBV6-3
CDR3: CASSSLAGGPPNTGELFF

J: TRBJ1-1
size: .
V: TRBV5-8
CDR3: CASSWGRAQANTEAFF

J: TRBJ2-1
size: once
V: TRBV7-2
CDR3: CASSRGTGRDNEQFF

J: TRBJ1-3
size: .
V: TRBV18
CDR3: CASSPNDGLATIYF

J: TRBJ1-3
size: .
V: TRBV10-3
CDR3: CAITNSGNTIYF

J: TRBJ2-2
size: once
V: TRBV5-1
CDR3: CASSLGLAGTGELFF

J: TRBJ2-1
size: .
V: TRBV18
CDR3: CASSLTGKEQFF

J: TRBJ1-6
size: .
V: TRBV6-5
CDR3: CASRTGQTLHF

J: TRBJ2-5
size: few
V: TRBV14
CDR3: CASTVTGGTRETQYF

J: TRBJ2-3
size: .
V: TRBV24-1
CDR3: CATSDSRGTDTQYF

J: TRBJ1-2
size: .
V: TRBV4-3
CDR3: CASSQAPGGSYGYTF

J: TRBJ2-3
size: .
V: TRBV14
CDR3: CASSPPGTLGTDTQYF

J: TRBJ1-1
size: .
V: TRBV5-1
CDR3: CASSLELGGLNTEAFF

J: TRBJ2-1
size: .
V: TRBV7-3
CDR3: CASSLNAGRGNEQFF

J: TRBJ2-3
size: .
V: TRBV2
CDR3: CASSSGGTSGDTQYF

J: TRBJ1-4
size: .
V: TRBV3-1/TRBV3-2
CDR3: CASSPNPSRPNEKLFF